These T cell receptor beta chains were read from a single sample in a study of blood T cell repertoires in COVID-19. Profiling relied on immunoSEQ multiplex PCR, and the TCRdb table lists in-frame clones only, not all of them. The data contain some 280,000 clones, around four fifths of them singletons. Sequencing was done on a sample of peripheral blood. These TCRs come from a woman between 50 and 59 years old with active or convalescent COVID-19. The CDR3 runs from the conserved cysteine through the conserved F or W. The D gene is left open where the match is weak.

D gene,J gene,CDR3 length,V gene,CDR3 protein
NA,TRBJ1-2,11,TRBV7-9,CASSLAGGYTF
TRBD1,TRBJ1-1,16,TRBV29-1,CSVEGDRGSVNTEAFF
NA,TRBJ2-2,13,TRBV3-1/TRBV3-2,CASSLRLGGELFF
TRBD2,TRBJ2-1,14,TRBV5-1,CASSSTSGVNEQFF
TRBD1,TRBJ2-7,15,TRBV5-1,CASSSSGGSSYEQYF
NA,TRBJ1-1,15,TRBV15,CATSRGIGGDTEAFF
TRBD2,TRBJ2-1,16,TRBV19,CASSPHTSGRANEQFF
NA,TRBJ1-1,12,TRBV6-5,CASSSGQTEAFF
NA,TRBJ2-1,14,TRBV19,CASRLAETYNEQFF
NA,TRBJ1-2,14,TRBV6-1,CASSESTVSYGYTF
NA,TRBJ2-3,15,TRBV29-1,CSTCITTPLADTQYF
NA,TRBJ2-7,12,TRBV10-3,CASGPDTDEQYF
NA,TRBJ2-1,15,TRBV7-8,CASSPIRSSYNEQFF
NA,TRBJ1-3,14,TRBV28,CASNLRGVGNTIYF
NA,TRBJ2-5,14,TRBV21-1,CASRQGGRGETQYF
TRBD2,TRBJ2-2,15,TRBV10-3,CAISPGGSYTGELFF
NA,TRBJ1-5,14,TRBV28,CASSFRGGNQPQHF
TRBD1,TRBJ1-2,15,TRBV2,CASSDSAGTGGGYTF
TRBD2,TRBJ2-1,17,TRBV20-1,CSASSLAGGFSYNEQFF
NA,TRBJ1-2,13,TRBV5-1,CASSLGTHYGYTF
NA,TRBJ2-7,16,TRBV7-8,CASIDPGGGASYEQYF
TRBD2,TRBJ2-1,17,TRBV5-4,CASSLGGGGRADNEQFF
NA,TRBJ1-3,15,TRBV7-9,CASSLGGVNGNTIYF
TRBD1,TRBJ1-2,17,TRBV19,CASSIAAPQGTNYGYTF
TRBD1,TRBJ1-2,14,TRBV5-6,CASSRDRSYYGYTF
NA,TRBJ1-1,18,TRBV4-1,CASSQDRGRYRTNTEAFF
TRBD1,TRBJ1-4,14,TRBV18,CASSQGAANEKLFF
NA,TRBJ2-1,13,TRBV4-2,CASSPRPDSEQFF
TRBD2,TRBJ2-3,16,TRBV5-8,CASSLLAVRSTDTQYF
TRBD1,TRBJ1-1,13,TRBV5-1,CASRFRGDTEAFF
NA,TRBJ2-1,15,TRBV2,CASSVVVLSYNEQFF
NA,TRBJ1-4,14,TRBV19,CASSATVTNEKLFF
NA,TRBJ2-7,13,TRBV12-3/TRBV12-4,CASSLRLTDEQYF
TRBD1,TRBJ1-5,15,TRBV19,CASSPQGVRNQPQHF
NA,TRBJ2-7,15,TRBV9,CASSVGQGWAYEQYF
TRBD2,TRBJ2-7,14,TRBV5-1,CASSITGTRVEQYF
TRBD1,TRBJ1-2,13,TRBV12-3/TRBV12-4,CASSPDRAYGYTF
NA,TRBJ2-1,15,TRBV2,CASVRGGGLYNEQFF
NA,TRBJ1-1,16,TRBV28,CASSAGIGIGRTEAFF
NA,TRBJ1-6,13,TRBV10-1,CASSESLESPLHF
NA,TRBJ1-3,14,TRBV6-1,CASSDLVRGPRKDF